This TCR beta chain was found in a study of shared T cell receptors in the human thymus. This table comes from immunoSEQ multiplex PCR, and its TCRdb copy is limited to in-frame clones, with some not included. The repertoire holds hundreds of thousands of clones, with roughly 88% as singletons. The CDR3 has 14 amino acids. Germline CDR1 SNHLY, CDR2 FYNNEI. J gave up 4 bases and V 2 bases, and 4 bases lay outside the gene matches. Separately, the same data were catalogued under a study of human thymus T cells. That publication notes: The sample donors, healthy Finnish infants, were having corrective surgery for congenital heart defects. Resections obtained during corrective heart surgery supplied the thymus tissue. Related research examined unrelated individuals and reported that their thymic repertoires overlapped highly.

Sequencing used thymocytes. This TCR was recovered from a boy under two years old with a congenital heart defect. The J gene is TRBJ1-2, the V gene TRBV2, with 7 nucleotides matching TRBD1. The CDR3: CASSEQGGGYGYTF. DNA for the CDR3: TGTGCCAGCAGTGAACAGGGGGGAGGCTATGGCTACACCTTC. Based on the CDR3 plus reference TRBV2 and TRBJ1-2, the full variable domain is EPEVTQTPSHQVTQMGQEVILRCVPISNHLYFYWYRQILGQKVEFLVSFYNNEISEKSEIFDDQFSVERPDGSNFTLKIRSTKLEDSAMYFCASSEQGGGYGYTFGSGTRLTVV.